This T cell receptor beta chain emerged from a study of PD-1 blockade in classical Hodgkin lymphoma (dated by TCRdb to about 2020). The study in broad terms: Nivolumab dosing was 3 mg/kg intravenously every 2 weeks, continuing until either disease progression or unacceptable toxicity. The study used CyTOF and TCR beta sequencing to define a peripheral blood immune signature of response to PD-1 blockade in classical Hodgkin lymphoma. Study-wide findings and limitations: Trial patients with a complete response had baseline diversity similar to that of newly diagnosed patients, while partial responders and progressors had significantly lower diversity. Baseline TCR diversity was reported to be lower in newly diagnosed patients than in healthy donors and to be lower still in relapsed/refractory patients. The study covered only a single clinical trial cohort, and the causes of the repertoire differences, possibly disease activity or prior therapy, were still not defined. Lower diversity was seen in patients whose nivolumab began less than 1 year after ASCT, and these patients were left out of later analyses so that immune reconstitution would not confound the results. A significant rise by C4D1 was seen in CD4+ but not CD8+ TCR diversity (p=0.0027 vs p=0.16), with the rise being most apparent in complete responders (p=0.02).

The Qiagen DNeasy kit was used to extract genomic DNA from unsorted PBMCs and from the negatively selected CD4+ and CD8+ fractions. Using primers that anneal to V and J segments, immunoSEQ multiplex PCR amplified the TCR beta CDR3 regions. A synthetic immune receptor repertoire was used to minimize amplification bias, and any residual bias was removed computationally once sequencing was done. In the source study's methods: Repertoire diversity was quantified as the Shannon entropy index using custom Python scripts. The unsorted, CD4+ and CD8+ repertoires were each analyzed separately, with the exception of combined analyses, where CD4+ and CD8+ sequences were merged in silico. Clonal expansion was defined as at least a 2-fold frequency increase after treatment relative to C1D1, with a pseudocount of 0.5 for undetected baseline clones. Singleton clones were defined as clones with 0 or 1 copy at C1D1, and non-singleton clones were defined as clones with 2 or more copies. Clones expanded in unsorted samples were annotated as CD4+, CD8+ or unknown by matching protein sequences in sorted samples from the same patient. Wilcoxon tests on paired samples were used to test changes in diversity from C1D1 to C4D1. TCRdb limited this immuneACCESS table to in-frame rearrangements with V and J called. A share of clones is missing; checked studies link under half to unresolved V genes, and the rest is unexplained. V and J calls and clone size are as listed in that table; D and trimming were resolved from the DNA. The sample data list tens of thousands of clones, and 90% to 95% of these were observed just once. About 8% of the sample belongs to the ten largest clones.

In the case of this clone: The antigen this receptor binds is unknown. Base qualities are not recorded, but no much larger clone differs from it by a single base.

According to the germline V gene, CDR1 reads MDHEN and CDR2 reads SYDVKM. V and J are truncated by 6 bases and 3 bases respectively, leaving an intervening sequence of 26 bases. The CDR3 holds 19 amino acids from the cysteine to the phenylalanine. Only CDR3 DNA remains: 57 bases, in frame from the first base. This sample's time point label indicates: cycle 4 day 1 (C4D1), after less than 7 weeks of nivolumab. All trial patients had relapsed after autologous stem cell transplantation, with cohorts A, B and C differing in prior brentuximab vedotin exposure. The trial cohort included 45 to 65 patients with relapsed/refractory classical Hodgkin lymphoma, and each patient had a best overall response of complete response, partial response or progressive disease. Trial patients were treated with single-agent nivolumab in the multi-cohort phase II CheckMate 205 trial. An independent review committee assessed best overall response by applying the 2007 International Working Group response criteria. Trial PBMCs were collected just before the start of nivolumab (C1D1) and during therapy at cycle 2 day 1 and cycle 4 day 1. Peripheral blood was collected in 8 mL Vacutainer Cell Preparation Tubes, from which PBMCs were isolated by centrifugation and then cryopreserved.

This chain joins TRBV28 to TRBJ1-4; no confident D gene assignment can be made. This TCR derives from a human donor with classical Hodgkin lymphoma. The source material was peripheral blood mononuclear cells (PBMCs), sampled before the fourth cycle of nivolumab. The CDR3 protein is CASSYPRRPVAWSNEKLFF. The nucleotides are TGTGCCAGCAGCTACCCCCGCCGGCCCGTGGCGTGGTCTAATGAAAAACTGTTTTTT.